A few counts support the clone carrying this T cell receptor (beta chain). Its antigen is not identified. 13 Jbeta primers and 60 Vbeta primers were used for the PCR. The assay was immunoSEQ multiplex PCR, and TCRdb's table has in-frame clones only and misses some. The table records 160,000 or so clones, 84% of them present only once. The source of the sample is a study of cytomegalovirus exposure and HLA in healthy donors. Study-level background: Genotyping showed around four fifths of fewer than 500 donors falling in the Caucasian-associated ancestry cluster.

Looked up from germline, CDR1 is SGHAT and CDR2 is FQNNGV. This CDR3 is 14 amino acids long. Deletions cut 2 bases from V and 9 bases from J, with 14 bases between. The study, taken as a whole, reports: Accounts indicate the classifier identified cytomegalovirus status with strong specificity and sensitivity. Donors were assumed by presence/absence analyses to have roughly uniform sequencing depth. Of the V segments, some could not be distinguished, including TRBV6-2 and TRBV6-3, and were excluded.

This rearrangement joins TRBV11-2 to TRBJ1-3; the D is unclear. The sequence was collected from a man between 18 and 29 years old in good health and CMV-seronegative. Input material: PBMCs. The CDR3 reads CASSLWGESGTIYF. CDR3 sequence (DNA): TGTGCCAGCAGCTTATGGGGAGAGAGCGGCACCATATATTTT. The whole variable domain, filled in from reference TRBV11-2 and TRBJ1-3, reads EAGVAQSPRYKIIEKRQSVAFWCNPISGHATLYWYQQILGQGPKLLIQFQNNGVVDDSQLPKDRFSAERLKGVDSTLKIQPAKLEDSAVYLCASSLWGESGTIYFGEGSWLTVV.